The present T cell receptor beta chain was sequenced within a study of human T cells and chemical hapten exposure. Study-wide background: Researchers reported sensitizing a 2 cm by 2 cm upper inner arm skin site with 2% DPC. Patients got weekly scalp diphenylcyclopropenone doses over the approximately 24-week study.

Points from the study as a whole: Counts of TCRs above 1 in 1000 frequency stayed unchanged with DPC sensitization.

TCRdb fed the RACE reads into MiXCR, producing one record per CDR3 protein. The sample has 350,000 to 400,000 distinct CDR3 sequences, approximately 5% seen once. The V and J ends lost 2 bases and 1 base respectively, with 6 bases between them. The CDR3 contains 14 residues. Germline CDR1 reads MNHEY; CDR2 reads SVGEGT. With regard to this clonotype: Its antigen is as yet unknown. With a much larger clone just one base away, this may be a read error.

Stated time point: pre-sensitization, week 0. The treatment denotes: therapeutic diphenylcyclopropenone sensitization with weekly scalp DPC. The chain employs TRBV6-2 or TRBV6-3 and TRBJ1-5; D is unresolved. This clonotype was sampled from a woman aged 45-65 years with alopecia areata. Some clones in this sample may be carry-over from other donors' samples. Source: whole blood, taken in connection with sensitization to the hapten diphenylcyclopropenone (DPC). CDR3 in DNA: TGTGCCAGCAGTTACGCCAGGAGCAATCAGCCCCAGCATTTT. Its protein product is CASSYARSNQPQHF.